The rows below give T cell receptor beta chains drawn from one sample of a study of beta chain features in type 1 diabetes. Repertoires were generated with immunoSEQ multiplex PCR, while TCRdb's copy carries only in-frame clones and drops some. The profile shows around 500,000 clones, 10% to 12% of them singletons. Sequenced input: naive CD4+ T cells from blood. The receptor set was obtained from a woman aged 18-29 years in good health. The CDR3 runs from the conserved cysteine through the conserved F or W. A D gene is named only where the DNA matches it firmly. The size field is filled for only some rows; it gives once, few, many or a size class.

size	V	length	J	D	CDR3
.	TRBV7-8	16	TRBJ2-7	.	CASSLIWRAPERKQYF
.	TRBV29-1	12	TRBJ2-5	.	CSAETVGETQYF
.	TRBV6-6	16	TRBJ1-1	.	CASRPLREGAYTEAFF
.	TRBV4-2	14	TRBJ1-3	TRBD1	CASSLQGSGNTIYF
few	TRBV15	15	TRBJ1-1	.	CATSRDPGGVAEAFF
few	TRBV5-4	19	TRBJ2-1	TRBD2	CASSETGTSPPSSYNEQFF
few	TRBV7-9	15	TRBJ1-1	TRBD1	CASSSAYRGAVGAFF
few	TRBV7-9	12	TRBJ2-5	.	CASSWGEETQYF
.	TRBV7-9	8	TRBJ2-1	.	CASSLEFF
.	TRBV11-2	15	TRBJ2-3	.	CASSLVAGLTDTQYF
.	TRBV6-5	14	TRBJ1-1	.	CASNLEPSATEAFF
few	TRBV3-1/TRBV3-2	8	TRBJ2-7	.	CASGPEYF
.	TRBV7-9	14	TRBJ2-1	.	CASSRAVSYNEQFF
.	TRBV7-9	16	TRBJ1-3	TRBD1	CASSLQGTGVGNTIYF
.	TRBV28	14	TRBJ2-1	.	CASSFELGGGEQFF
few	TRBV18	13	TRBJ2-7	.	CASSPPGSYEQYF
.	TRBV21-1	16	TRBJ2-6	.	CASSPEAISGANVLTF
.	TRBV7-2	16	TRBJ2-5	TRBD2	CASSLGLWTSDKTQYF
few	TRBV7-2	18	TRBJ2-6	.	CASSLRAGVVSGANVLTF
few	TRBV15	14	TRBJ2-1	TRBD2	CATSSRTSGNEQFF
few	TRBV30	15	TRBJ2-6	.	CAWRQGLSGANVLTF
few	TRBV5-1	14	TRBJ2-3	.	CASSSGPSTDTQYF
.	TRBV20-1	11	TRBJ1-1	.	CSARANTEAFF
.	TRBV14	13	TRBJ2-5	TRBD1	CASSWDRQETQYF
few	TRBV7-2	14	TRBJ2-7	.	CASSLTRSSNEQYF
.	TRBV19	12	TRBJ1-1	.	CASSMIQEEAFF
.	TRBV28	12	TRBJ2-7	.	CASSLTPHEQYF
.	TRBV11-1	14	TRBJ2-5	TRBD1	CASSPRTGSATQYF
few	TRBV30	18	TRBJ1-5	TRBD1	CAWSGRTGRWGSNQPQHF
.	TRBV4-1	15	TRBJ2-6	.	CASSDYRTGANVLTF
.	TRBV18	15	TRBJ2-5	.	CASSRFDSKQETQYF
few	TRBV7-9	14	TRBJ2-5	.	CASSSKGFSETQYF
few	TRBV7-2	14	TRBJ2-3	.	CASSQEGRTDTQYF
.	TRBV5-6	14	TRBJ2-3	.	CASSLATSTDTQYF
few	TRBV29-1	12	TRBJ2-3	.	CSVEGTSFTQYF
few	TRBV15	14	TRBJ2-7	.	CATSLERTYYEQYF
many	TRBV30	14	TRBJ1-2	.	CAWSGTSTGYGYTF
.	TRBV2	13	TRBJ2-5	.	CASTGTGFETQYF
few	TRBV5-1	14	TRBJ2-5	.	CASSYADRKETQYF
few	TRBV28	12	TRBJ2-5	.	CASRQLEETQYF
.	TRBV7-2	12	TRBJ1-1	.	CASSLLGVEAFF
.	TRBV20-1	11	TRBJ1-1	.	CSAPSHTEAFF
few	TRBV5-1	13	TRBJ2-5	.	CASSFGGSETQYF
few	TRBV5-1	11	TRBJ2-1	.	CASRQGNEQFF
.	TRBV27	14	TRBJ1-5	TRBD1	CASSPTGLNQPQHF
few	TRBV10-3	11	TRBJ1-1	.	CAISGLTEAFF
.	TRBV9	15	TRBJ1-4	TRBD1	CASSEGRQGNEKLFF
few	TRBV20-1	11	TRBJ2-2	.	CSAKGIGELFF
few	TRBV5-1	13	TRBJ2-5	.	CASSSQSTETQYF
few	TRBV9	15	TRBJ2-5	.	CASSAGPLWSETQYF